The text below deals with one TCR beta chain. Its antigen is not known. The repertoire was sequenced with immunoSEQ multiplex PCR; TCRdb's copy has only in-frame clones and lacks some. The data hold approximately 98,000 clones, with more than 70% observed a single time. The sample belongs to a study of T cell responses to AZD1222 COVID-19 vaccine. CDR1 SGDLS and CDR2 YYNGEE come from the germline V gene. The CDR3 has 22 amino acids. V gave up 0 bases and J gave up 0 bases; unmatched junction bases: 20. Study conclusions and caveats: Repertoires were sampled only after the peak T cell response. A mostly white British donor set with more females was recruited, and clonal diversity was possibly underestimated. Per reports, nearly half of all spike-specific TCRs target regions that are unmutated in variants.

The sequencing used peripheral blood, collected on day 0 of AZD1222 vaccination. The J gene is TRBJ1-3, the V gene TRBV9; 8 bases line up with TRBD1. This clonotype was sampled from an adult in good health. The CDR3 is CASSVAPIGDRGLSVSGNTIYF. DNA for the CDR3: TGTGCCAGCAGCGTAGCCCCTATCGGAGACAGGGGTCTCTCCGTCTCTGGAAACACCATATATTTT.